The rows below give T cell receptor beta chains drawn from one sample of a study of cytomegalovirus exposure and HLA in healthy donors. Here immunoSEQ multiplex PCR was the method, and the copy in TCRdb shows in-frame clones only, minus some. The sample lists 50,000 or so clones, 82% occurring once. Sample: PBMCs. The receptors stem from a woman aged 18 to 35 in good health and CMV-seronegative. The CDR3 runs from the conserved cysteine through the conserved F or W. The D gene is left open where the match is weak. The size of a clone is reported for some rows only, either as once, few or many, or as a class for expanded clones.

j_call | d_call | v_call | clone_size | cdr3_nt | cdr3_aa
TRBJ2-3 | NA | TRBV6-6 | NA | TGTGCCAGCAGTTACTCTAGCCCAGATACGCAGTATTTT | CASSYSSPDTQYF
TRBJ1-2 | NA | TRBV10-1 | NA | TGCGCCAGCAGCCAGGGCCTTAACTATGGCTACACCTTC | CASSQGLNYGYTF
TRBJ1-1 | NA | TRBV11-2 | NA | TGTGCCAGCAGCCCCGGAGGGAACACTGAAGCTTTCTTT | CASSPGGNTEAFF
TRBJ2-7 | NA | TRBV4-2 | NA | TGTGCCAGCAGCCAAGATTCGGCTAGCTCCTACGAGCAGTACTTC | CASSQDSASSYEQYF
TRBJ2-7 | NA | TRBV5-6 | NA | TGTGCCAGCAGCCCCGGAGCGGTACCCGCGCGATCCTACGAGCAGTACTTC | CASSPGAVPARSYEQYF
TRBJ2-7 | TRBD1 | TRBV7-9 | NA | TGTGCCAGCCCTTCGGACGGGACAGCCTACGAGCAGTACTTC | CASPSDGTAYEQYF
TRBJ2-7 | NA | TRBV7-9 | NA | TGTGCCAGCAGCTTACCAGGTAGCTCCTACGAGCAGTACTTC | CASSLPGSSYEQYF
TRBJ2-3 | TRBD1 | TRBV7-8 | NA | TGTGCCAGCAGCCCCCGGGACAGGGCGGCAGATACGCAGTATTTT | CASSPRDRAADTQYF
TRBJ1-1 | NA | TRBV19 | few | TGTGCCAGTTTGAATATCCGGGAGACGAACACTGAAGCTTTCTTT | CASLNIRETNTEAFF
TRBJ2-5 | TRBD2 | TRBV5-6 | few | TGTGCCAGCAGCTACGGGACTAGCGGAGAAGAGACCCAGTACTTC | CASSYGTSGEETQYF
TRBJ2-1 | TRBD2 | TRBV30 | NA | TGTGCCTTATACTTAGCGGGAGGGAGAAGGAATGAGCAGTTCTTC | CALYLAGGRRNEQFF
TRBJ2-4 | NA | TRBV4-2 | once | TGTGCCAGCAGCCCCGGGGTGACCAAAAACATTCAGTACTTC | CASSPGVTKNIQYF
TRBJ2-1 | TRBD2 | TRBV4-1 | NA | TGCGCCAGCAGCCGCCACGGACTAGCGGGAGGCGATGAGCAGTTCTTC | CASSRHGLAGGDEQFF
TRBJ2-7 | TRBD1 | TRBV7-2 | once | TGTGCCAGCAGTTCGTATACAGGGGGCTCCTACGAGCAGTACTTC | CASSSYTGGSYEQYF
TRBJ1-1 | TRBD1 | TRBV27 | NA | TGTGCCAGCAGTTCCACCGGCAGGGGGGAAGCTTTCTTT | CASSSTGRGEAFF